This T cell receptor beta chain was identified in a study of blood T cell repertoires in COVID-19. Germline CDR1 is LGHNT and CDR2 is FRNRAP. The CDR3 loop spans 14 amino acids. Trimming took 7 bases from V and 2 from J, leaving 12 bases between them. Those enrolled, adults aged roughly 18 to 95 years, came from some 23 US areas. Cohort 3 donors were reported recovered after two negative PCRs, clearance, or symptom resolution. Measured with immunoSEQ multiplex PCR; TCRdb has only the in-frame clones, and not every one. Of some 150,000 clones listed, around four fifths are singletons. Sequenced sample: PBMCs or T cells enriched from blood (not recorded which). This receptor was identified in a woman between 40 and 55 years old who had recovered from COVID-19. The gene calls are TRBV12-5 and TRBJ2-1; no definite D call. The CDR3 loop is CASAPSPTYNEQFF. CDR3 nucleotides: TGTGCTAGTGCCCCCTCCCCTACCTACAATGAGCAGTTCTTC.